This T cell receptor (beta chain) was sequenced for a study of shared clonotypes between healthy human individuals. CD8 cells regarded as naive lacked CD45RO, were positively chosen for CCR7, and omitted terminally differentiated effector memory CD45RA+ cells. This table comes from immunoSEQ multiplex PCR, and its TCRdb copy is limited to in-frame clones, with some not included. The profile shows roughly 2,000,000 clones, 93% of them singletons. The CDR3 totals 13 residues. The germline V gene encodes CDR1 MNHEY and CDR2 SMNVEV (reference sequence). V was pared by 7 bases and J by 0 bases, with 6 bases between.

This TCR was recovered from a man aged 18 to 35 in good health. Some clones in this sample may be carry-over from other donors' samples. The chain links TRBV27 to TRBJ2-2; the D is unclear. Sequencing used naive CD8+ T cells from PBMCs. The CDR3 sequence is CASTLANTGELFF. The CDR3 DNA sequence: TGTGCCAGCACACTCGCGAACACCGGGGAGCTGTTTTTT.